These 23 T cell receptor beta chains were all obtained from the same sample, sequenced in a study of shared clonotypes between healthy human individuals. Using immunoSEQ multiplex PCR, the repertoire was profiled, and TCRdb retains in-frame clones only, with some absent. The data show some 1.5 million clones, with around 97% seen just once and 1% to 1.5% held by the top ten. The sequenced material came from naive CD4+ T cells sorted from blood. Subset meaning: CD45RA+ positively selected. The receptors originated from a man aged 30 to 39 in good health.

V usage is TRBV11-2 and J usage is TRBJ1-2; TRBD1 is a possible D gene (5 bases). This CDR3 is built from 13 residues. V gave up 5 bases and J gave up 5 bases, with 12 bases separating them. Looked up from germline, CDR1 is SGHAT and CDR2 is FQNNGV. Here the CDR3 reads CASSRQLDYGYTF. CDR3 nucleotides: TGTGCCAGCAGCCGACAGCTTGATTATGGCTACACCTTC.

The chain links TRBV29-1 to TRBJ2-7, with D unclear. The ends were cut back, 5 bases at V and 3 bases at J, with 8 bases in the middle. CDR1 SQVTM and CDR2 ANQGSEA come from the germline V gene. There are 11 residues in the CDR3. CDR3 in amino acids: CSVSTIYEQYF. The CDR3, as DNA: TGCAGCGTTAGCACCATCTACGAGCAGTACTTC.

This chain links TRBV7-2 with TRBJ2-2, with 7 bases lining up with TRBD1. The CDR3 totals 15 residues. Germline lookup yields CDR1 SGHTA and CDR2 FQGNSA. With V trimmed by 5 bases and J by 4 bases, 7 bases remained unmatched. CDR3 sequence: CASSRDRVPTGELFF. The CDR3 nucleotides are TGTGCCAGCAGCCGCGACAGGGTCCCCACCGGGGAGCTGTTTTTT. Full variable domain (rest looked up from reference TRBV7-2 and TRBJ2-2): GAGVSQSPSNKVTEKGKDVELRCDPISGHTALYWYRQSLGQGLEFLIYFQGNSAPDKSGLPSDRFSAERTGGSVSTLTIQRTQQEDSAVYLCASSRDRVPTGELFFGEGSRLTVL.

J is TRBJ2-3 and V is TRBV28; 11 nucleotides agree with TRBD2. From germline, CDR1 is MDHEN and CDR2 SYDVKM. The CDR3 extends over 14 amino acids. CDR3 in amino acids: CTASGTSGRDTQYF. CDR3 nucleotide sequence: TGTACCGCGTCGGGGACTAGCGGTCGAGATACGCAGTATTTT.

The V and J genes are TRBV11-2 and TRBJ1-1; 9 bases fit TRBD1. V was pared by 4 bases and J by 4 bases, with 16 bases of the junction left unmatched. In germline, CDR1 is SGHAT, CDR2 FQNNGV. The length of the CDR3 is 18 residues. Written as DNA, the CDR3 is TGTGCCAGCAGCTCCACCGGGACAGGGTTCTTTGGGACCACTGAAGCTTTCTTT. Translation: CASSSTGTGFFGTTEAFF.

CDR3 region: CAISEGEGIYEQYF. The CDR3 nucleotides read TGTGCCATCAGCGAGGGGGAGGGGATCTACGAGCAGTACTTC. The rearrangement uses TRBV10-3 and TRBJ2-7; TRBD2 might be the D (7 bases). Trimming removed 6 bases from V and 3 bases from J, with 15 bases in between. CDR1 and CDR2 from the germline V gene are ENHRY and SYGVKD. The CDR3 totals 14 residues.

This rearrangement joins TRBV9 to TRBJ1-2; D gene unclear. V lost 3 bases and J 3 bases, leaving 12 bases between the germline ends. Germline V gene lookup returns CDR1 SGDLS and CDR2 YYNGEE. This CDR3 comprises 14 residues. CDR3 amino acids: CASSDQARDYGYTF. CDR3 bases: TGTGCCAGCAGCGACCAGGCGCGGGACTATGGCTACACCTTC.

V is TRBV5-1 and J is TRBJ2-2, with TRBD2 matching 8 bases. CDR1 is SGHRS and CDR2 is YFSETQ in the germline V gene. This CDR3 has 16 residues. V lost 4 bases and J lost 7; bases outside the gene matches: 12. In DNA, the CDR3 is TGCGCCAGCAGCCCTTCCAGCGGGAGTTCGGTCGGGGAGCTGTTTTTT. Translation gives CASSPSSGSSVGELFF.

In regard to this clone: This same CDR3 is encoded by further DNA sequences in the sample. The chain combines TRBV27 with TRBJ2-7, with 8 bases aligning to TRBD1. V was pared by 5 bases and J by 2 bases, with 14 bases of the junction left unmatched. CDR1 is MNHEY and CDR2 is SMNVEV in the germline V gene (reference sequence). CDR3 length: 17 residues. In nucleotides, the CDR3 is TGTGCCAGCAGTCCCAGGTACCGGGGGACAGGAGCCTACGAGCAGTACTTC. This sequence encodes CASSPRYRGTGAYEQYF.

The chain uses TRBV5-4 and TRBJ2-5, with D perhaps matching TRBD1 (5 bases). The V gene's germline CDR1 is SGHNT and CDR2 YYREEE (reference sequence). Trimming took off 4 bases at V and 5 bases at J, with 12 bases between the two ends. The CDR3 consists of 13 residues. DNA for the CDR3: TGTGCCAGCAGCCCCGACAGCCATGAGACCCAGTACTTC. Amino acids: CASSPDSHETQYF.

The V and J genes are TRBV28 and TRBJ2-1, with D maybe TRBD2 (5 bases). V was shortened by 7 bases and J by 0 bases, with 13 bases between the two germline ends. This CDR3 spans 15 amino acids. Per the germline V gene, CDR1 is MDHEN and CDR2 is SYDVKM. CDR3 loop: CASISVARSYNEQFF. CDR3 nucleotides: TGTGCCAGCATTTCAGTAGCGCGCTCCTACAATGAGCAGTTCTTC.

The chain has TRBV5-1 and TRBJ2-7, with TRBD2 matching 7 bases. Germline CDR1 SGHRS, CDR2 YFSETQ. This CDR3 comprises 13 residues. With 5 bases clipped from V and 4 bases from J, the junction kept 6 bases outside the gene matches. For the CDR3, the DNA is TGCGCCAGCAGTGGGGGAGGGCCGTACGAGCAGTACTTC. Protein: CASSGGGPYEQYF.

The gene calls are TRBV18 and TRBJ1-4, with D maybe TRBD1 (6 bases). Germline assignment: CDR1 KGHSH and CDR2 LQKENI. The CDR3 extends over 17 amino acids. V lost 6 bases to trimming and J lost 0 bases, with 17 bases between them. The CDR3 reads CASSIKTGVSTNEKLFF. The DNA for the CDR3 is TGTGCCAGCTCTATAAAGACAGGAGTATCAACTAATGAAAAACTGTTTTTT. The complete variable domain, with remaining parts taken from reference TRBV18 and TRBJ1-4, reads NAGVMQNPRHLVRRRGQEARLRCSPMKGHSHVYWYRQLPEEGLKFMVYLQKENIIDESGMPKERFSAEFPKEGPSILRIQQVVRGDSAAYFCASSIKTGVSTNEKLFFGSGTQLSVL.

The rearrangement links TRBV18 to TRBJ2-3; 7 positions match TRBD2. The CDR3 is 16 amino acids. Looked up from germline, CDR1 is KGHSH and CDR2 is LQKENI. The V gene end was trimmed by 3 bases and the J gene end by 2 bases; junction bases not matched to a gene: 8. The CDR3 DNA reads as TGTGCCAGCTCACCGCTTGGGGGGGGAGACACAGATACGCAGTATTTT. Translating gives CASSPLGGGDTDTQYF.

Here the CDR3 reads CASSLRDRSPYGYTF. The CDR3 nucleotides are TGTGCCAGCAGTCTCCGGGACAGAAGTCCCTATGGCTACACCTTC. The chain recombines TRBV28 with TRBJ1-2; 7 bases align to TRBD1. V trimming: 5 bases; J trimming: 4 bases; junction bases outside the gene matches: 10. Germline V CDR1 and CDR2: MDHEN, SYDVKM. The CDR3 has 15 residues.

Notes on this clone: Different DNA sequences within this sample yield the same CDR3. The V call is TRBV27, the J call TRBJ2-7, with D uncertain. CDR3 length equals 12 residues. Trimming took off 3 bases at V and 3 bases at J, with 6 bases between the two ends. Per the germline V gene, CDR1 is MNHEY and CDR2 is SMNVEV (reference sequence). The CDR3 nucleotides are TGTGCCAGCAGTTTCGCCGGCTACGAGCAGTACTTC. Amino acid sequence: CASSFAGYEQYF.

The V call is TRBV7-2, the J call TRBJ2-2; no clear D gene. CDR1 SGHTA and CDR2 FQGNSA come from the germline V gene. V was trimmed by 7 bases and J by 1 base, leaving 4 bases between them. CDR3 length equals 12 residues. The chain's CDR3 is CASNWNTGELFF. CDR3 nucleotides: TGTGCCAGCAACTGGAACACCGGGGAGCTGTTTTTT. Based on the CDR3 plus reference TRBV7-2 and TRBJ2-2, the full variable domain is GAGVSQSPSNKVTEKGKDVELRCDPISGHTALYWYRQSLGQGLEFLIYFQGNSAPDKSGLPSDRFSAERTGGSVSTLTIQRTQQEDSAVYLCASNWNTGELFFGEGSRLTVL.

The chain carries TRBV10-2 and TRBJ2-1; TRBD2 aligns across 11 bases. Germline CDR1 reads WSHSY; CDR2 reads SAAADI. The J segment lost 8 bases and the V segment lost 6 bases, leaving 12 bases of the junction unmatched. CDR3 length equals 16 residues. Written as DNA, the CDR3 is TGCGCCAGCAGGCAGGTAGCGGGAGGGATTAGTTATGAGCAGTTCTTC. It is translated as CASRQVAGGISYEQFF.

The J gene is TRBJ2-3, the V gene TRBV7-9; 8 bases fit TRBD1. The trim removed 5 bases at V and 2 bases at J, leaving 9 bases unmatched. Germline loops: CDR1 SEHNR, CDR2 FQNEAQ (reference sequence). This CDR3 spans 16 amino acids. This CDR3 is CASSPPGQASTDTQYF. As DNA, the CDR3 is TGTGCCAGCAGCCCCCCGGGACAGGCTTCCACAGATACGCAGTATTTT.

This chain joins TRBV7-2 and TRBJ2-3, with D tentatively TRBD1 or TRBD2 (5 bases each). Per germline, CDR1 SGHTA and CDR2 FQGNSA. Trimming removed 0 bases from V and 8 bases from J, with 12 bases in between. This CDR3 contains 14 residues. CDR3 sequence reads: CASSLAGTYSTQYF. Written as DNA, the CDR3 is TGTGCCAGCAGCTTAGCCGGGACCTACAGTACGCAGTATTTT.

The rearrangement uses TRBV9 and TRBJ2-3; D is tentatively TRBD1 or TRBD2 (5 bases each). The CDR3 is 15 residues long. V shed 7 bases and J shed 4 bases, with 19 bases lying between them. Germline V gene data show CDR1 as SGDLS and CDR2 as YYNGEE. In DNA form, the CDR3 reads TGTGCCAGCTCAGTGTGGCAGGGACGGTCAGATACGCAGTATTTT. Protein: CASSVWQGRSDTQYF.

This chain uses TRBV28 with TRBJ1-4; D is unclear. V dropped 2 bases and J dropped 9 bases, with 10 bases sitting between them. The germline V gene encodes CDR1 MDHEN and CDR2 SYDVKM. The CDR3 sequence is 13 residues long. For the CDR3, the DNA is TGTGCCAGCAGTTTAGCAAGGCTCCAAAAACTGTTTTTT. Its translation: CASSLARLQKLFF.

Concerning this clone itself: This sample also contains other DNA sequences that code for the same CDR3. V gene TRBV18 combines with J gene TRBJ1-2, with D hard to call. CDR1 and CDR2 (germline): KGHSH, LQKENI. The CDR3 is 13 residues long. The V end lost 0 bases, the J end lost 5 bases, and 7 bases lay between the germline ends. CDR3 sequence: CASSPPGVYGYTF. In nucleotides, the CDR3 is TGTGCCAGCTCACCACCTGGGGTTTATGGCTACACCTTC.